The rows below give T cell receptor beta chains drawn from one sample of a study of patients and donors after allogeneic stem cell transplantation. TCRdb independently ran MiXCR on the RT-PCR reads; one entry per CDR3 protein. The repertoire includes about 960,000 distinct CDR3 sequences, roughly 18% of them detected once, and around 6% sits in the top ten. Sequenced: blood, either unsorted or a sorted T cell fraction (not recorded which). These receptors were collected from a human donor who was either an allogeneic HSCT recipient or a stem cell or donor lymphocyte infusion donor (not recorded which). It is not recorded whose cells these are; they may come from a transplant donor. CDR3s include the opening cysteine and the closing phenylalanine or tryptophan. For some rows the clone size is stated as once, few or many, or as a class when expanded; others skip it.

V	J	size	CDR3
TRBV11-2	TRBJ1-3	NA	CASSLVLANTIYF
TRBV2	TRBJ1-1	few	CASRIRGVGTEAFF
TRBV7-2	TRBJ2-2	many	CASGVNTGELFF
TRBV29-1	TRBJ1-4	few	CSVAGTGVGEKLFF
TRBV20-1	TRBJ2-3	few	CSAINWDRRTDTQYF
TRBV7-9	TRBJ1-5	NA	CASSLAQDDGQPQHF
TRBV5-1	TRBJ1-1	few	CASSLGTLVEAGTEAFF
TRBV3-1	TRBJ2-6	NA	CASSQVTPGSGANVLTF
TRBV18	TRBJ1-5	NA	CASSPNRQGLHQPQHF
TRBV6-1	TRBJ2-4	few	CASSEAGALNIQYF
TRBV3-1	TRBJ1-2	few	CASSQLGQIYTF
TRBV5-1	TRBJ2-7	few	CASTSGRLPVYEQYF
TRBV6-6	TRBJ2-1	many	CASSYSSYNEQFF
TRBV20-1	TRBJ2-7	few	CSARARGDRGEQYF
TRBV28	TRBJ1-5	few	CASSSQPWYQPQHF